This TCR beta chain was observed in a study of shared clonotypes between healthy human individuals. Study summary: Each donor's CD4 naive and CD4 memory cells filled three plates apiece, CD8 naive two, and CD8 memory one. Overall study findings and caveats: Sorted-subset sequencing, rarefaction showed, was incomplete despite large depth.

This clone was detected only once. Antigen: not known. The study ran the assay at deep level. Clones were read by immunoSEQ multiplex PCR, and TCRdb kept only the in-frame ones, dropping some. The table lists 2 million or so clones, just under 95% of them singletons. Terminally differentiated effector memory CD45RA+ cells were left out of the naive CD8 fraction, which was CD45RO-negative and positively selected for CCR7. CDR3 length: 17 amino acids. CDR1 MNHEY and CDR2 SMNVEV come from the germline V gene (reference sequence). The V segment lost 3 bases and the J segment 2 bases; nucleotides outside the gene matches: 10.

The sequence was obtained from a man younger than 35 in good health. The J gene is TRBJ1-1, the V gene TRBV27; 9 bases are shared with TRBD1. Sequences were obtained from naive CD8+ T cells sorted from blood. The CDR3 sequence: CASSFGTGWGLNTEAFF. The CDR3 DNA reads as TGTGCCAGCAGTTTCGGGACAGGGTGGGGGCTAAACACTGAAGCTTTCTTT.